This T cell receptor (beta chain) was captured by sequencing in a study of T cell responses to AZD1222 COVID-19 vaccine. The CDR3 spans 15 residues. Germline V lookup: CDR1 MDHEN, CDR2 SYDVKM. V lost 5 bases, J lost 4 bases, and 2 bases stayed unmatched. Profiled with immunoSEQ multiplex PCR; TCRdb holds only in-frame clones, not every one. Among roughly 130,000 clones, about 90% were seen once, and the ten largest hold around 20%. V is TRBV28 and J is TRBJ2-2; TRBD2 agrees at 12 bases. This TCR was recovered from an adult in good health. This specimen was peripheral blood, taken on day 0 of MenACWY control vaccination. This CDR3 reads CASSTTSGGTGELFF. CDR3 DNA: TGTGCCAGCAGTACGACTAGCGGGGGCACCGGGGAGCTGTTTTTT.